The source of this T cell receptor beta chain is a study of T cell changes during pregnancy in multiple sclerosis. Trimming took 3 bases from V and 3 from J, leaving 4 bases between them. The CDR3 contains 12 residues. Germline V lookup: CDR1 MDHEN, CDR2 SYDVKM. Sequencing used immunoSEQ multiplex PCR; TCRdb keeps in-frame clones, though not all of them. The table includes around 36,000 clones, around nine tenths detected once. The V call is TRBV28, the J call TRBJ2-3; D not resolved. The source was peripheral blood, collected before pregnancy. The receptor was isolated from a female donor with multiple sclerosis, enrolled in a pregnancy study. CDR3 nucleotide sequence: TGTGCCAGCAGTTTGAGGACAGATACGCAGTATTTT. It is translated as CASSLRTDTQYF.